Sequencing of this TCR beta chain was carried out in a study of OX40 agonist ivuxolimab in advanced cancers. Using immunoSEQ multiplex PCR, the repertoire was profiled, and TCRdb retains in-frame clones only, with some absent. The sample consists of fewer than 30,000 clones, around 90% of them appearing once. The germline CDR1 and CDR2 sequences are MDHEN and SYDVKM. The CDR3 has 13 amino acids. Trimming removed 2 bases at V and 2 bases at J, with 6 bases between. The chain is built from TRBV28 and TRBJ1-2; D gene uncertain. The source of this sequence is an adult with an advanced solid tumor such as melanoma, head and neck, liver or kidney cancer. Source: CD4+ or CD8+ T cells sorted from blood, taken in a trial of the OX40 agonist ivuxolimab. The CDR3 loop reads CASSLEINYGYTF. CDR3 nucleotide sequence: TGTGCCAGCAGTTTAGAGATAAACTATGGCTACACCTTC.